This T cell receptor (beta chain) derives from a study of blood T cell repertoires in COVID-19. Turning to the study itself: The United States, Italy and Spain supplied acute and convalescent COVID-19 samples. T cells, B-cell-depleted T cells, or PBMCs provided the cDNA or gDNA that served as material.

In the original processing: Amplification from reference gene primers served as the basis for estimated nucleated cell counts. Assay used: immunoSEQ multiplex PCR; TCRdb lists only in-frame clones, some missing. Clone size and V and J calls were adopted from that table, with D and trimming inferred from the DNA. Among about 240,000 clones listed, over 75% were seen once. CDR3 length: 16 amino acids. With V trimmed by 6 bases and J by 3 bases, 8 bases remained unmatched. The germline CDR1 and CDR2 sequences are SNHLY and FYNNEI. The Seattle patients, enrolled during active infection, were followed longitudinally.

What was sequenced was peripheral blood. The receptor was derived from a man aged 45-65 years with COVID-19, enrolled during active disease. J is TRBJ1-4 and V is TRBV2; 9 bases line up with TRBD1. The CDR3 region has the DNA TGTGCCAGCAGGTCACAGGGGGCAACGGCTAATGAAAAACTGTTTTTT. Translation: CASRSQGATANEKLFF.